These 23 T cell receptor beta chains share one sample of origin, sequenced in a study of blood T cell repertoires in COVID-19. TCRdb's copy holds only in-frame clones and misses some; the assay was immunoSEQ multiplex PCR. The repertoire holds under 300,000 clones, with around 88% as singletons. The material sequenced was PBMCs or T cells enriched from blood (not recorded which). The receptors were sampled from a man aged 35 to 55 who had recovered from COVID-19.

V and J are TRBV4-3 and TRBJ2-7, with D perhaps TRBD2 (6 bases). CDR1 is LGHNA and CDR2 is YSLEER in the germline V gene. The CDR3 is 14 amino acids. Trimming took off 1 base at V and 4 bases at J, with 11 bases between the two ends. CDR3 DNA sequence: TGCGCCAGCAGCCAAGGGCGGGATGGGTACGAGCAGTACTTC. It encodes CASSQGRDGYEQYF.

This chain uses TRBV19 with TRBJ2-1, with D uncertain. V lost 5 bases to trimming and J lost 9 bases, with 17 bases between them. There are 14 residues in the CDR3. Germline lookup yields CDR1 LNHDA and CDR2 SQIVND (reference sequence). CDR3 region: CASSPVNWHFEQFF. The CDR3 nucleotides read TGTGCCAGTAGTCCCGTTAATTGGCATTTTGAGCAGTTCTTC. Combining the CDR3 with reference TRBV19 and TRBJ2-1 gives the whole variable domain DGGITQSPKYLFRKEGQNVTLSCEQNLNHDAMYWYRQDPGQGLRLIYYSQIVNDFQKGDIAEGYSVSREKKESFPLTVTSAQKNPTAFYLCASSPVNWHFEQFFGPGTRLTVL.

The J gene is TRBJ2-5, the V gene TRBV5-1, with D possibly matching TRBD1 (5 bases). V shed 4 bases and J shed 2 bases, with 12 bases lying between them. This CDR3 comprises 14 residues. The germline gives CDR1 SGHRS, CDR2 YFSETQ. CDR3 in DNA: TGCGCCAGCAGCCCTGGACACTCACAAGAGACCCAGTACTTC. It yields the protein CASSPGHSQETQYF.

This rearrangement joins TRBV18 to TRBJ2-5; D remains unclear. The germline CDR1 and CDR2 sequences are KGHSH and LQKENI. This CDR3 region has 13 residues. With 5 bases removed from V and 0 bases from J, the gap between germline ends came to 7 bases. CDR3 loop: CASSSLYQETQYF. DNA for the CDR3: TGTGCCAGCTCATCGTTGTACCAAGAGACCCAGTACTTC.

The chain employs TRBV12-3 or TRBV12-4 and TRBJ1-1; D gene uncertain. With 6 bases removed from V and 1 base from J, the gap between germline ends came to 9 bases. This CDR3 comprises 13 residues. The chain's CDR3 is CASRRLENTEAFF. The CDR3 DNA is TGTGCCAGCAGACGACTCGAGAACACTGAAGCTTTCTTT.

This clone was counted only a few times. The chain recombines TRBV5-1 with TRBJ1-2, with 7 bases fitting TRBD1. Germline V CDR1 and CDR2: SGHRS, YFSETQ. CDR3 length: 13 residues. J was trimmed by 7 bases and V by 2 bases; bases with no gene match: 5. DNA for the CDR3: TGCGCCAGCAGCTTCGGGACAGAAGGTGGCTACACCTTC. Its translation: CASSFGTEGGYTF.

The V and J genes are TRBV4-3 and TRBJ1-4, with 7 bases matching TRBD1. Germline CDR1 and CDR2: LGHNA and YSLEER. The CDR3 length is 15 residues. V dropped 0 bases and J dropped 7; count of bases not matched to a gene: 5. CDR3 loop: CASSQDLGGGEKLFF. The CDR3 nucleotides are TGCGCCAGCAGCCAAGATTTAGGGGGCGGTGAAAAACTGTTTTTT.

The chain combines TRBV7-6 with TRBJ2-2; D gene ambiguous. Trimming stripped 5 bases from V and 6 bases from J, with 13 bases between. The CDR3 consists of 14 residues. Looked up from germline, CDR1 is SGHVS and CDR2 is FNYEAQ. The CDR3 DNA reads TGTGCCAGCAGCCTAGGTCTCTCTGCCGGGGAGCTGTTTTTT. Protein: CASSLGLSAGELFF.

The gene calls are TRBV11-1 and TRBJ2-5; D possibly corresponds to TRBD1 (5 bases). CDR1 and CDR2 from the germline V gene are SGHAT and FQDESV (reference sequence). V was pared by 1 base and J by 7 bases, with 13 bases between. The CDR3 is made up of 14 amino acids. The CDR3 sequence: CASSLGQSPGTQYF. The DNA for the CDR3 is TGTGCCAGCAGCTTAGGACAGAGCCCAGGGACCCAGTACTTC.

The chain joins TRBV11-3 to TRBJ1-1; D gene ambiguous. Germline CDR1 and CDR2: SGHNT and YENEEA. Trimming shortened V by 3 bases and J by 7 bases, and 15 bases separated the two germline ends. This CDR3 is 14 amino acids long. CDR3 sequence: CASSLYSSAGEAFF. The CDR3 nucleotides read TGTGCCAGCAGCTTGTACAGCTCGGCCGGTGAAGCTTTCTTT.

The chain combines TRBV5-1 with TRBJ1-1; 7 nucleotides agree with TRBD1. Germline V lookup: CDR1 SGHRS, CDR2 YFSETQ. The CDR3 is made up of 15 amino acids. The V gene end was trimmed by 2 bases and the J gene end by 3 bases; junction bases not matched to a gene: 7. CDR3 DNA: TGCGCCAGCAGCTTTGGGTCTGGACAGGACACTGAAGCTTTCTTT. Its translation: CASSFGSGQDTEAFF.

The chain combines TRBV13 with TRBJ2-5, with TRBD1 identical over 9 bases. Germline V gene sequence: CDR1 PRHDT, CDR2 FYEKMQ (reference sequence). V lost 5 bases, J lost 6 bases, and 10 bases stayed unmatched. The CDR3 has 15 amino acids. CDR3 amino acids: CASSRGQGTVKTQYF. Here the CDR3 DNA reads TGTGCCAGCAGCCGTGGACAGGGGACCGTGAAGACCCAGTACTTC.

V and J are TRBV19 and TRBJ2-2; TRBD2 might be the D (5 bases). Germline V lookup: CDR1 LNHDA, CDR2 SQIVND (reference sequence). Trimming left V 5 bases short and J 2 bases short, with 12 bases between. The CDR3 extends over 15 amino acids. The CDR3 region has the DNA TGTGCCAGTAGTTTGACCGGGATCAACACCGGGGAGCTGTTTTTT. Its translation: CASSLTGINTGELFF.

The gene calls are TRBV11-1 and TRBJ2-1, with 11 bases lining up with TRBD1. The CDR3 runs 16 residues. V gave up 4 bases and J gave up 7 bases; unmatched junction bases: 9. CDR1 SGHAT and CDR2 FQDESV come from the germline V gene (reference sequence). The DNA for the CDR3 is TGTGCCAGCAGCTCCCGGGACAGGGGGTATGCAAATGAGCAGTTCTTC. It encodes CASSSRDRGYANEQFF.

The rearrangement links TRBV11-3 to TRBJ1-1; the D is unclear. The germline V and J ends were trimmed by 5 bases and 1 base, with 11 bases remaining between them. Germline values: CDR1 SGHNT, CDR2 YENEEA. The CDR3 is made up of 14 amino acids. The CDR3 DNA follows: TGTGCCAGCAGCCTACTACGCCGGAACACTGAAGCTTTCTTT. It encodes CASSLLRRNTEAFF.

This chain uses TRBV5-1 with TRBJ1-6; 10 bases align to TRBD1. Germline V lookup: CDR1 SGHRS, CDR2 YFSETQ. The CDR3 loop spans 16 amino acids. V was pared by 3 bases and J by 9 bases, with 9 bases of the junction left unmatched. CDR3 nucleotide sequence: TGCGCCAGCAGCTACGAGACAGGGGGCGTGGGTTCACCCCTCCACTTT. Amino acid sequence: CASSYETGGVGSPLHF. Full variable domain (rest looked up from reference TRBV5-1 and TRBJ1-6): KAGVTQTPRYLIKTRGQQVTLSCSPISGHRSVSWYQQTPGQGLQFLFEYFSETQRNKGNFPGRFSGRQFSNSRSEMNVSTLELGDSALYLCASSYETGGVGSPLHFGNGTRLTVT.

The V and J genes are TRBV30 and TRBJ1-5; possibly TRBD1 for D (5 bases). This CDR3 is 14 amino acids long. Germline CDR1 is GTSNPN and CDR2 is SVGIG (reference sequence). Trimming stripped 0 bases from V and 2 bases from J, with 8 bases between. In DNA, the CDR3 is TGTGCCTGGAGTGTGATAGGGGGCAATCAGCCCCAGCATTTT. Protein product: CAWSVIGGNQPQHF.

This clone came up once. CDR3 amino acids: CASSPRGQANTEAFF. The CDR3 DNA follows: TGTGCCAGCAGTCCGCGGGGGCAGGCGAACACTGAAGCTTTCTTT. V gene TRBV27 combines with J gene TRBJ1-1, with D possibly matching TRBD1 (6 bases). Trimming took 5 bases from V and 1 from J, leaving 14 bases between them. In germline, CDR1 is MNHEY, CDR2 SMNVEV (reference sequence). The CDR3 extends over 15 amino acids.

The chain is built from TRBV5-1 and TRBJ1-1; D uncertain. The CDR3 is 14 residues long. The germline V gene has CDR1 SGHRS and CDR2 YFSETQ. The ends were cut back, 0 bases at V and 2 bases at J, with 8 bases in the middle. The CDR3 DNA reads TGCGCCAGCAGCTTGGCACGGTATAACACTGAAGCTTTCTTT. The encoded protein is CASSLARYNTEAFF.

The V call is TRBV6-5, the J call TRBJ2-7, with TRBD2 matching 7 bases. Germline lookup yields CDR1 MNHEY and CDR2 SVGAGI. Germline trimming cut 5 bases from V and 2 bases from J; bases unmatched to any gene: 9. The CDR3 runs 15 residues. For the CDR3, the DNA is TGTGCCAGCAGTACCCAGCGGGGCGGCCCCTACGAGCAGTACTTC. Translating it yields CASSTQRGGPYEQYF.

J is TRBJ1-6 and V is TRBV5-6; D is ambiguous. Germline-derived CDR1 and CDR2 are SGHDT and YYEEEE. V dropped 1 base and J dropped 5 bases, with 13 bases sitting between them. This CDR3 contains 16 residues. The CDR3 nucleotides are TGTGCCAGCAGCTTGTTTGCCCCGGAGAATAATTCACCCCTCCACTTT. Translated: CASSLFAPENNSPLHF.

V usage is TRBV5-1 and J usage is TRBJ2-7; the match to TRBD1 covers 8 bases. This CDR3 comprises 15 residues. Germline V gene data show CDR1 as SGHRS and CDR2 as YFSETQ. Losses at the gene ends were 0 bases for V and 4 bases for J; bases not matched to a gene: 6. As DNA, the CDR3 is TGCGCCAGCAGCTTGGGACAGGGGTCTCGGTACGAGCAGTACTTC. Translating gives CASSLGQGSRYEQYF. The whole variable domain, filled in from reference TRBV5-1 and TRBJ2-7, reads KAGVTQTPRYLIKTRGQQVTLSCSPISGHRSVSWYQQTPGQGLQFLFEYFSETQRNKGNFPGRFSGRQFSNSRSEMNVSTLELGDSALYLCASSLGQGSRYEQYFGPGTRLTVT.

This chain uses TRBV7-3 with TRBJ2-1, with TRBD2 matching over 10 bases. J was trimmed by 7 bases and V by 11 bases; bases with no gene match: 8. The CDR3 sequence is 13 residues long. The germline V gene has CDR1 SGHTA and CDR2 FQGTGA. For the CDR3, the DNA is TGTGCCCCCGGGCTAGCGGGAGTTAATGAGCAGTTCTTC. As protein: CAPGLAGVNEQFF.